Below, 10 T cell receptor beta chains from the same sample are listed, as sequenced in a study of response to subunit inactivated influenza vaccine. TCRdb called the RT-PCR reads again in MiXCR, with one record for every CDR3 protein. The top ten clones hold approximately 7.6% of a sample with hundreds of thousands of distinct CDR3 sequences, 11% to 15% of them seen once. This specimen was PBMCs from blood, taken approximately 15 days before vaccination. The receptors originated from a man in his fifties or sixties who received an inactivated influenza vaccine.

This clonotype has ten or more counts. This rearrangement joins TRBV7-2 to TRBJ1-1; D is possibly TRBD1 (6 bases). From germline, CDR1 is SGHTA and CDR2 FQGNSA. V was clipped by 5 bases and J by 3 bases, with 13 bases between them. The CDR3 has 14 residues. CDR3 amino acids: CASSLEGQDTEAFF. The CDR3 DNA is TGTGCCAGCAGCCTAGAGGGACAAGACACTGAAGCTTTCTTT.

This chain joins TRBV29-1 and TRBJ1-2, with a tentative D call TRBD1 (6 bases). CDR3 length: 14 amino acids. Germline V gives CDR1 SQVTM, CDR2 ANQGSEA. Trimming stripped 1 base from V and 4 bases from J, with 13 bases between. The CDR3 coding sequence is TGCAGCGTTGAAGTTGGGGGGCGCGGCTATGGCTACACCTTC. Translation: CSVEVGGRGYGYTF.

The chain recombines TRBV2 with TRBJ2-7; no definite D call. Germline CDR1 reads SNHLY; CDR2 reads FYNNEI. The CDR3 covers 11 residues. Trimming pared 7 bases from V and 3 bases from J, leaving 7 bases between. CDR3 nucleotide sequence: TGTGCCAGCACCAACATCTACGAGCAGTACTTC. The encoded protein is CASTNIYEQYF.

This clonotype has ten or more counts. This rearrangement joins TRBV29-1 to TRBJ1-1; TRBD1 might be the D (5 bases). Germline V gene lookup returns CDR1 SQVTM and CDR2 ANQGSEA. The V end was cut by 4 bases, the J end by 1 base, with 19 bases between. The CDR3 sequence is 16 residues long. DNA of the CDR3: TGCAGCGTTGTGCATCACGGAACTCAGGGGAACACTGAAGCTTTCTTT. Amino acid sequence: CSVVHHGTQGNTEAFF.

V and J are TRBV20-1 and TRBJ2-3, with D perhaps TRBD2 (5 bases). V was cut by 6 bases and J by 2 bases, with 15 bases left in between. Germline V lookup: CDR1 DFQATT, CDR2 SNEGSKA (reference sequence). CDR3 length: 14 residues. CDR3 nucleotide sequence: TGCAGTGCAAAAGCTCCAGGACTCACAGATACGCAGTATTTT. This sequence encodes CSAKAPGLTDTQYF.

The chain combines TRBV29-1 with TRBJ2-7; TRBD1 agrees at 10 bases. The CDR3 contains 12 residues. The trim removed 7 bases at V and 6 bases at J, leaving 6 bases unmatched. Germline-derived CDR1 and CDR2 are SQVTM and ANQGSEA. The CDR3 DNA sequence: TGCAGCGGTCTGACAGGGGGCTCCGAGCAGTACTTC. Translation: CSGLTGGSEQYF.

This clonotype was observed many times. The gene calls are TRBV5-1 and TRBJ2-2; D is possibly TRBD2 (7 bases). Germline V gives CDR1 SGHRS, CDR2 YFSETQ. CDR3 length equals 16 residues. Trimming cost V 4 bases and J 4 bases, with 17 bases left between them. CDR3 amino acids: CASSHGGAKATGELFF. The CDR3 DNA follows: TGCGCCAGCAGCCATGGGGGGGCGAAGGCCACCGGGGAGCTGTTTTTT.

A few counts support this clonotype. The V gene is TRBV12-3 or TRBV12-4, the J gene TRBJ1-1; TRBD1 might be the D (6 bases). Deletions cut 5 bases from V and 4 bases from J, with 8 bases between. The CDR3 loop spans 12 amino acids. CDR3 nucleotide sequence: TGTGCCAGCAGTACAGGGATCACTGAAGCTTTCTTT. This encodes CASSTGITEAFF.

This clonotype was seen more than once but under ten times. The DNA for the CDR3 is TGCAGCGCCCGGGGACAGGGGGTCAAAAACATTCAGTACTTC. It is translated as CSARGQGVKNIQYF. The rearrangement uses TRBV29-1 and TRBJ2-4, with 11 bases identical to TRBD1. The junction had 5 bases not matched to a gene; V was cut back by 7 bases and J by 3 bases. Germline CDR1 and CDR2: SQVTM and ANQGSEA. This CDR3 spans 14 amino acids.

J is TRBJ2-7 and V is TRBV10-3; no definite D call. This CDR3 contains 13 residues. CDR1 is ENHRY and CDR2 is SYGVKD in the germline V gene. The V end was cut by 3 bases, the J end by 2 bases, with 8 bases between. This chain's CDR3 is CAISEGYAYEQYF. The CDR3 nucleotides read TGTGCCATCAGTGAAGGTTATGCCTACGAGCAGTACTTC.